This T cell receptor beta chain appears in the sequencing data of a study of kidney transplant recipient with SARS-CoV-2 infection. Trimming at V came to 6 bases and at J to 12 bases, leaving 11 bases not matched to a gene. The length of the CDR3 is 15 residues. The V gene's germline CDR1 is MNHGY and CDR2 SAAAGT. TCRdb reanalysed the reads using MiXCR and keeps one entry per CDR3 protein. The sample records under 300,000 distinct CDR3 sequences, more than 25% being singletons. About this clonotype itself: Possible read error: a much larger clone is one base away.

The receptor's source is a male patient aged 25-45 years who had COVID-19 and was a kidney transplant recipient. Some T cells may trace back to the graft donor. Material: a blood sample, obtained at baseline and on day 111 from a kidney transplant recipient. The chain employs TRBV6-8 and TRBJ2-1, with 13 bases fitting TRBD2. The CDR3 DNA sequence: TGTGCCAGCAGACCACTAGCGGGAGGGGGCATGGGGCAGTTCTTC. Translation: CASRPLAGGGMGQFF.